What follows is one TCR beta chain and its context. This sample is drawn from a study of blood T cell repertoires in COVID-19. In the study overall: From T cells, B-cell-depleted T cells, or PBMCs came the material, which was cDNA or gDNA.

This table comes from immunoSEQ multiplex PCR, and its TCRdb copy is limited to in-frame clones, with some not included. This table has 95,000 to 110,000 clones, 70% to 90% appearing once. V shed 2 bases, J shed 4 bases, and the junction held 4 bases outside the gene matches. The germline CDR1 and CDR2 sequences are MNHEY and SVGAGI. The CDR3 covers 15 residues. The J gene is TRBJ1-2, the V gene TRBV6-5; TRBD1 matches at 10 bases. The sequencing sample was made of peripheral blood. This clonotype was sampled from a human donor in a cohort sampled during active COVID-19. The CDR3 DNA sequence: TGTGCCAGCAGTTACGACAGGGGGCGCGGCTATGGCTACACCTTC. It yields the protein CASSYDRGRGYGYTF.